A single count supports the clone carrying this T cell receptor beta chain. The data belong to a study of early T cells in non-severe SARS-CoV-2 infection. The CDR3 is 12 amino acids. Trimming shortened V by 5 bases and J by 5 bases, and 9 bases separated the two germline ends. The library protocol tagged individual cDNA molecules with unique molecular identifiers. Each CDR3 protein gets one entry after TCRdb re-called the 5' RACE reads with MiXCR. Of about 64,000 distinct CDR3 sequences detected, about 12% appear once; the ten largest clones hold around 1.5%. The V and J genes are TRBV12-3 or TRBV12-4 and TRBJ1-2; D ambiguous. The sequenced sample was whole blood, obtained at baseline. This receptor was taken from an adult who was a healthcare worker with PCR-confirmed SARS-CoV-2 infection or an uninfected control (not recorded which). This CDR3 reads CASSANWYGYTF. DNA of the CDR3: TGTGCCAGCAGTGCTAACTGGTATGGCTACACCTTC.